What follows describes a single T cell receptor beta chain. Its specificity is not known. PCR used 60 Vbeta primers and 13 Jbeta primers. Produced via immunoSEQ multiplex PCR; TCRdb's table is partial and in-frame only. The sample contains about 150,000 clones, 65% to 80% of which appear only once. These data originate in a study of cytomegalovirus exposure and HLA in healthy donors. Study-wide results and caveats: Later analysis indicated greater clonal expansion among HLA-associated TCR beta chains than among equally common other chains. The listing of 150 to 200 TCR beta chains classed them as cytomegalovirus-associated.

Sequenced input: PBMCs. This receptor was taken from a woman aged 40 to 50 in good health and CMV-seronegative.

CDR3 DNA: TGTGCCAGCAGCCTGACAGGGGGCGAGGAGACCCAGTACTTC. Residues: CASSLTGGEETQYF. The V call is TRBV5-5, the J call TRBJ2-5; 10 nucleotides match TRBD1. The germline V gene encodes CDR1 SGHKS and CDR2 YYEKEE (reference sequence). This CDR3 has 14 amino acids. V gave up 4 bases and J gave up 5 bases; unmatched junction bases: 5.